The subject of this entry is one T cell receptor (beta chain). This record belongs to a study of blood T cell repertoires in COVID-19. Study summary: Italy, Spain and the United States were the sources of the convalescent and acute COVID-19 samples. Sample material is recorded as cDNA or gDNA derived from T cells, B-cell-depleted T cells, or PBMCs.

In the authors' workflow: Counts of nucleated cells, estimated from reference gene primer amplification, were obtained. Sequenced by immunoSEQ multiplex PCR; TCRdb stores in-frame clones only, minus some. V and J calls and clone size follow that table, whereas D and trimming were derived from the DNA. The sample shows 250,000 to 350,000 clones, about nine tenths of them seen only once. The specimen was peripheral blood. This sequence originates from a woman in her twenties or thirties with active or convalescent COVID-19.

The CDR3 nucleotides are TGCGCCAGCAGCTTCGAGGGGGCCTACGAGCAGTACTTC. This sequence encodes CASSFEGAYEQYF. The chain employs TRBV5-1 and TRBJ2-7; TRBD1 might be the D (6 bases). The CDR3 has 13 amino acids. V lost 2 bases, J lost 2 bases, and 8 bases lay in between. In germline, CDR1 is SGHRS, CDR2 YFSETQ.